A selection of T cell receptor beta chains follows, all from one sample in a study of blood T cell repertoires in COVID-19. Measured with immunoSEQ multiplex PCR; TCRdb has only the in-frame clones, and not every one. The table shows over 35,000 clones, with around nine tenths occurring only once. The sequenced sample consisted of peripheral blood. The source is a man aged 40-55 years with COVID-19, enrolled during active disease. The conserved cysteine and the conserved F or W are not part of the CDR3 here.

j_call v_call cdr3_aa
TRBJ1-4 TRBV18 ASSPPGTGNEKLF
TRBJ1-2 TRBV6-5 ASTRGGQFGYT
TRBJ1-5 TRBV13 ASSLGHTGGQPQH
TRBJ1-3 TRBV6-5 ASDIYRGSGNTIY
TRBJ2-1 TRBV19 ASSAGLAEAFSYNEQF
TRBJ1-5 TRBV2 ASRGGVGNQPQH
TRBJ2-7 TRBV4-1 ASTLFFGQGYEQY
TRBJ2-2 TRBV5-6 ASSLTGTGELF
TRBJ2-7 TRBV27 ASSGTLSSYEQY
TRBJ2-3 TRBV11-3 ASSLGLALGITDTQY
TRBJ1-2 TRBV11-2 ASSARDRRASNYGYT
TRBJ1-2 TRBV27 ASSFAGDYGYT
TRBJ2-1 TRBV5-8 ASSLEFGGTGGYNEQF
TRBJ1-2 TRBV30 AWTPIKGATYGYT
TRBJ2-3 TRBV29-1 SSTPGTSGRGTDTQY
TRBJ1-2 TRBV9 ASSLGQGNYGYT
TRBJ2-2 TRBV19 ASRQGTGELF
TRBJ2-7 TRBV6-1 ASSEKPGPYEQY
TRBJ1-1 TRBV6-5 ATSSLGGTEAF